The rows below give T cell receptor beta chains drawn from one sample of a study of T cells in tuberculosis. The data were produced by immunoSEQ multiplex PCR, yet TCRdb's version contains in-frame clones alone and is incomplete. The sample has roughly 41,000 clones; 90% to 95% are singletons. The sequencing sample was made of PBMCs. The source of these receptors is a donor aged 10-29 years with latent tuberculosis or without tuberculosis infection. Some clones in this sample may be carry-over from other donors' samples. Each CDR3 is given with its conserved first and last residue. The D gene is left open where the match is weak. Clone size is shown for a subset of rows, as once, few, many or a class of expanded clone.

once	TRBD2	TRBJ2-1	TRBV19	CASSTSRTSGDWNEQFF	TGTGCCAGTAGTACGTCCAGGACTAGCGGGGATTGGAATGAGCAGTTCTTC
-	TRBD2	TRBJ2-1	TRBV5-4	CASSQTSGSYNEQFF	TGTGCCAGCAGCCAAACTAGCGGCTCCTACAATGAGCAGTTCTTC
-	TRBD1	TRBJ1-1	TRBV27	CASRRTGVNREAFF	TGTGCCAGCAGAAGGACAGGAGTGAACAGAGAAGCTTTCTTT
-	-	TRBJ2-1	TRBV27	CASSLSTGNEQFF	TGTGCCAGCAGTTTATCTACAGGGAATGAGCAGTTCTTC
-	-	TRBJ1-2	TRBV19	CASSIIVAGGYTF	TGTGCCAGTAGTATAATTGTCGCGGGGGGCTACACCTTC
-	-	TRBJ2-1	TRBV9	CASSVSASSYNEQFF	TGTGCCAGCAGCGTTAGCGCTAGCTCCTACAATGAGCAGTTCTTC
-	TRBD2	TRBJ2-3	TRBV4-3	CASSQTGGGAVDTQYF	TGCGCCAGCAGCCAGACGGGAGGGGGGGCGGTTGATACGCAGTATTTT
-	-	TRBJ2-1	TRBV2	CASSEPSTLDNEQFF	TGTGCCAGCAGTGAACCTTCTACCCTTGACAATGAGCAGTTCTTC
-	-	TRBJ1-1	TRBV11-2	CASSLDRDTEAFF	TGTGCCAGCAGCTTAGACCGGGACACTGAAGCTTTCTTT
-	-	TRBJ2-2	TRBV11-2	CASSRLRGGLGGELFF	TGTGCCAGCAGCCGCTTAAGGGGGGGCCTTGGCGGGGAGCTGTTTTTT
-	TRBD2	TRBJ2-3	TRBV6-6	CASSLGLVGVSDTQYF	TGTGCCAGCAGCCTAGGACTAGTCGGGGTTTCAGATACGCAGTATTTT
once	TRBD1	TRBJ1-1	TRBV5-1	CASSTGQGFANTEAFF	TGCGCCAGCAGCACGGGACAGGGTTTCGCGAACACTGAAGCTTTCTTT
-	-	TRBJ1-5	TRBV27	CASSLSGGGYSNQPQHF	TGTGCCAGCAGTTTATCGGGGGGGGGTTATAGCAATCAGCCCCAGCATTTT
-	TRBD1	TRBJ1-6	TRBV9	CASSAGTGFSPLHF	TGTGCCAGCAGCGCGGGGACAGGGTTTTCACCCCTCCACTTT
-	TRBD1	TRBJ1-6	TRBV6-6	CASSNDRANSPLHF	TGTGCCAGCAGTAATGACAGGGCTAATTCACCCCTCCACTTT
-	TRBD2	TRBJ2-7	TRBV7-2	CASSLGLAVYEQYF	TGTGCCAGCAGCTTAGGACTAGCGGTCTACGAGCAGTACTTC
-	TRBD1	TRBJ1-5	TRBV18	CASSQTGGRQPQHF	TGTGCCAGCTCCCAAACAGGGGGCCGGCAGCCCCAGCATTTT
-	TRBD2	TRBJ2-3	TRBV13	CASSYYRPPLAGGSGTDTQYF	TGTGCCAGCAGCTATTACAGACCCCCACTAGCGGGGGGCTCTGGCACAGATACGCAGTATTTT
-	TRBD1	TRBJ2-1	TRBV19	CASSIRDRVHNEQFF	TGTGCCAGTAGTATAAGGGACAGGGTACACAATGAGCAGTTCTTC
once	TRBD1	TRBJ1-2	TRBV7-8	CASSSTGGAGGYTF	TGTGCCAGCAGCTCTACAGGGGGCGCCGGTGGCTACACCTTC
-	TRBD1	TRBJ1-2	TRBV20-1	CSGTADYGYTF	TGCTCCGGGACAGCGGACTATGGCTACACCTTC
-	-	TRBJ2-1	TRBV27	CASGQGGSGEQFF	TGTGCCAGCGGGCAGGGGGGCTCCGGAGAGCAGTTCTTC
-	-	TRBJ1-1	TRBV4-3	CASSSRRANPDEAFF	TGCGCCAGCAGCTCCCGGAGAGCTAATCCTGATGAAGCTTTCTTT
-	TRBD1	TRBJ1-6	TRBV7-2	CASSLSPRGASPLHF	TGTGCCAGCAGCTTAAGCCCCAGGGGGGCTTCACCCCTCCACTTT
-	TRBD2	TRBJ2-3	TRBV4-2	CASSQVAPLAGGFTDTQYF	TGTGCCAGCAGCCAAGTAGCCCCCCTAGCGGGGGGGTTCACAGATACGCAGTATTTT
-	TRBD1	TRBJ1-1	TRBV18	CASSSTQGAFAEAFF	TGTGCCAGCTCGTCTACACAGGGGGCATTCGCTGAAGCTTTCTTT
-	-	TRBJ2-2	TRBV19	CASTYSTRTAPGELFF	TGTGCCAGTACCTACTCGACTCGCACCGCCCCCGGGGAGCTGTTTTTT
-	-	TRBJ2-1	TRBV5-4	CASSRESTGPFSYNEQFF	TGTGCCAGCAGCCGGGAATCGACAGGCCCGTTCTCCTACAATGAGCAGTTCTTC
-	TRBD2	TRBJ2-5	TRBV7-2	CASRKGLHGGETQYF	TGTGCCAGCAGAAAGGGACTACACGGGGGGGAGACCCAGTACTTC
-	-	TRBJ2-2	TRBV5-5	CASSSILQGTGELFF	TGTGCCAGCAGCTCCATATTACAGGGAACCGGGGAGCTGTTTTTT
-	-	TRBJ1-1	TRBV7-6	CASSLQGNTEAFF	TGTGCCAGCAGCTTGCAGGGGAACACTGAAGCTTTCTTT
-	TRBD2	TRBJ2-1	TRBV7-2	CASSLRLAGALTEQFF	TGTGCCAGCAGCTTAAGACTAGCGGGGGCCCTAACTGAGCAGTTCTTC
-	-	TRBJ1-4	TRBV5-1	CASSLEGTPSNEKLFF	TGCGCCAGCAGCTTGGAGGGGACTCCATCAAATGAAAAACTGTTTTTT
once	TRBD1	TRBJ2-1	TRBV14	CASRAGGSYNEQFF	TGTGCCAGCAGGGCAGGGGGATCCTACAATGAGCAGTTCTTC
-	TRBD1	TRBJ2-7	TRBV15	CATSRAGTGSYEQYF	TGTGCCACCAGCAGAGCCGGGACAGGGTCCTACGAGCAGTACTTC
once	-	TRBJ1-4	TRBV6-6	CASSYGPGGEKLFF	TGTGCCAGCAGCTATGGGCCGGGCGGGGAAAAACTGTTTTTT
-	TRBD1	TRBJ1-1	TRBV30	CAWSDRGLTEAFF	TGTGCTTGGAGCGACAGGGGTTTAACTGAAGCTTTCTTT
-	-	TRBJ1-1	TRBV29-1	CSVEDQRGAVGEAFF	TGCAGCGTTGAAGATCAGCGGGGGGCGGTGGGTGAAGCTTTCTTT
-	-	TRBJ2-1	TRBV4-3	CASSQDKGSYNEQFF	TGCGCCAGCAGCCAAGACAAGGGGTCCTACAATGAGCAGTTCTTC
medium-sized	-	TRBJ2-3	TRBV4-1	CASSQDRDTQYF	TGCGCCAGCAGCCAAGACCGAGATACGCAGTATTTT
-	-	TRBJ2-3	TRBV19	CASSISASTDTQYF	TGTGCCAGTAGTATATCTGCGTCCACAGATACGCAGTATTTT
-	TRBD1	TRBJ1-2	TRBV27	CASSPYYRLQGRVDYGYTF	TGTGCCAGCAGTCCCTATTACCGCCTACAGGGGCGGGTGGACTATGGCTACACCTTC
-	TRBD1	TRBJ2-1	TRBV4-3	CASSQDTGTGLEQFF	TGCGCCAGCAGCCAAGACACCGGGACAGGCCTAGAGCAGTTCTTC
-	-	TRBJ2-5	TRBV27	CASSPRGRGSQETQYF	TGTGCCAGCAGTCCCCGGGGCAGGGGATCCCAGGAGACCCAGTACTTC
-	TRBD1	TRBJ1-5	TRBV9	CASSSGTGKGQPQHF	TGTGCCAGCAGTTCCGGGACAGGGAAAGGTCAGCCCCAGCATTTT